The clone carrying this T cell receptor (beta chain) was detected many times. The antigen is undetermined. Per the original data handling: Clinicopathological groups differed in CDR3, with these differences serving to build a distant-metastasis classifier for papillary thyroid cancer. MiXCR re-clonotyped the PCR reads for TCRdb. The V and J calls, along with clone size, are taken from TCRdb and not from the paper's own processing. The repertoire holds tens of thousands of clones, with 20% to 25% as singletons. Germline V lookup: CDR1 SNHLY, CDR2 FYNNEI. The germline V and J ends were trimmed by 6 bases and 6 bases, with 15 bases remaining between them. The CDR3 loop spans 13 amino acids. The record originates from a study of metastatic and nonmetastatic thyroid tumors. Study-level information: It was across blood and tumor or nodule tissue from malignant and benign thyroid patients that repertoires were compared.

The study, taken as a whole, reports: In both blood and tumor samples, TCR beta diversity was reported significantly higher for malignant than benign nodules.

Thyroid surgery was preceded by no treatment in any patient. The clonotype comes from a female donor with papillary thyroid cancer or a benign thyroid nodule (not recorded which). Some clones in this sample may be carry-over from other donors' samples. The sequenced sample consisted of blood. The V and J genes are TRBV2 and TRBJ2-7; D gene ambiguous. CDR3 protein: CASSSALASEQYF. CDR3 nucleotide sequence: TGTGCCAGCAGCTCGGCCCTGGCCTCCGAGCAGTACTTC. The whole variable domain, filled in from reference TRBV2 and TRBJ2-7, reads EPEVTQTPSHQVTQMGQEVILRCVPISNHLYFYWYRQILGQKVEFLVSFYNNEISEKSEIFDDQFSVERPDGSNFTLKIRSTKLEDSAMYFCASSSALASEQYFGPGTRLTVT.